This T cell receptor (beta chain) emerged from a study of blood T cell repertoires in COVID-19. Background on the study: Samples came from the United States, Italy and Spain, spanning acute and convalescent COVID-19. T cells, B-cell-depleted T cells, or PBMCs supplied cDNA or gDNA.

In the original workflow: Estimated nucleated cell counts came from reference gene primer amplification. Libraries were prepared by immunoSEQ multiplex PCR; TCRdb keeps only in-frame clonotypes and omits some of them. For V, J and clone size, that table is used; D and trimming come from the DNA. The sample holds about 170,000 clones, around nine tenths seen once. Sequencing was carried out using peripheral blood. The TCR originated in an older man with acute or convalescent COVID-19.

The CDR3 region has the DNA TGTGCCAGCAGCAAGGGGGACAGGGCAGGCCAGCCCCAGCATTTT. Protein sequence: CASSKGDRAGQPQHF. The chain uses TRBV9 and TRBJ1-5; 9 bases map to TRBD1. The germline V gene encodes CDR1 SGDLS and CDR2 YYNGEE. V trimming: 4 bases; J trimming: 7 bases; junction bases outside the gene matches: 9. This CDR3 comprises 15 residues.